This TCR beta chain was sequenced in a study of long-term antiretroviral therapy in people with HIV. General study findings and limits: For ART adherence, viral resistance and therapy changes, no data were available. Upon ART, diversity increased but remained lower than transplant donor controls. Specimen acquisition occurred between the mid-2000s and the late 2010s, potentially under older ART regimens.

A note on this clone: As yet, its antigen is unknown. Other DNA sequences in this specimen translate into the identical CDR3.

The CDR3 loop spans 12 amino acids. CDR1 and CDR2 (germline): SEHNR, FQNEAQ (reference sequence). V shed 4 bases and J 7 bases; nucleotides not matched to a gene: 1. This was the immunoSEQ v3.0 assay at survey level. Some clones are missing from TCRdb's copy, which holds only in-frame ones; the method was immunoSEQ multiplex PCR. The sample has fewer than 20,000 clones; around 94% are singletons. At least one PBMC sample before ART and at least two after were required. This receptor was identified in a woman between 45 and 60 years old with HIV. V gene TRBV7-9 combines with J gene TRBJ1-5, with 7 bases fitting TRBD1. Specimen: unsorted PBMCs, collected 6.4 years after starting antiretroviral therapy. The CDR3 loop is CASSSQGQPQHF. In DNA form, the CDR3 reads TGTGCCAGCAGCTCACAGGGGCAGCCCCAGCATTTT.